The rows below give T cell receptor beta chains drawn from one sample of a study of CD8 T cells in ankylosing spondylitis. TCRdb ran MiXCR on the 5' RACE reads and lists one entry per CDR3 protein. This table holds about 540,000 distinct CDR3 sequences, about 13% found once. The specimen was blood, either unsorted or a sorted T cell fraction (not recorded which). The source of these receptors is a male donor with ankylosing spondylitis. The CDR3 runs from the conserved cysteine through the conserved F or W. The D gene is left open where the match is weak. A row's size may be missing; if present it is once, few, many or a size class.

TRBJ1-1	TRBD1	many	TRBV5-1	CASSITGTANTEAFF	TGCGCCAGCAGCATAACCGGGACAGCGAACACTGAAGCTTTCTTT
TRBJ2-3	-	-	TRBV25-1	CASSVPGKNTDTQYF	TGTGCCAGCAGTGTTCCGGGAAAAAACACAGATACGCAGTATTTT
TRBJ2-3	-	-	TRBV6-5	CASSYQGSTDTQYF	TGTGCCAGCAGTTACCAAGGGAGCACAGATACGCAGTATTTT
TRBJ2-3	-	few	TRBV10-3	CAISDGKRDTQYF	TGTGCCATCAGTGACGGGAAAAGAGATACGCAGTATTTT
TRBJ2-2	TRBD1	-	TRBV24-1	CATSDTTGHTGELFF	TGTGCCACCAGTGATACGACAGGGCACACCGGGGAGCTGTTTTTT
TRBJ2-2	-	-	TRBV15	CATSIIRTGELVF	TGTGCCACCAGCATCATTCGCACCGGGGAGCTGGTTTTT
TRBJ1-1	TRBD1	-	TRBV29-1	CSVDQGATEAFF	TGCAGCGTTGACCAGGGGGCCACTGAAGCTTTCTTT
TRBJ1-1	-	-	TRBV20-1	CSAKSPGGAMNTEAFF	TGCAGTGCTAAATCCCCAGGAGGAGCGATGAACACTGAAGCTTTCTTT
TRBJ2-5	-	-	TRBV20-1	CSARDSRASETQYF	TGCAGTGCTAGAGATTCGAGGGCGTCAGAGACCCAGTACTTC
TRBJ1-5	-	-	TRBV27	CATAGVGQPQHF	TGTGCCACAGCCGGGGTTGGTCAGCCCCAGCATTTT
TRBJ2-7	TRBD1	-	TRBV5-1	CASSLGGQGVSYEQYF	TGCGCCAGCAGCTTGGGAGGACAGGGGGTTTCCTACGAGCAGTACTTC
TRBJ2-7	TRBD2	-	TRBV12-3/TRBV12-4	CASSATSGLSWEQYF	TGTGCCAGCAGTGCGACTAGCGGGCTTAGTTGGGAGCAGTACTTC
TRBJ2-7	-	-	TRBV3-1	CASSQSWGIYEQYF	TGTGCCAGCAGCCAAAGCTGGGGCATCTACGAGCAGTACTTC
TRBJ1-2	TRBD1	few	TRBV6-6	CASSIGTGAGYTF	TGTGCCAGCAGTATCGGGACAGGGGCCGGCTACACCTTC
TRBJ1-1	TRBD1	few	TRBV5-1	CASSLDDRGDTEAFF	TGCGCCAGCAGCTTGGATGACAGGGGGGACACTGAAGCTTTCTTT
TRBJ1-5	-	few	TRBV5-6	CASSFRGGNQPQHF	TGTGCCAGCAGCTTTAGGGGAGGCAATCAGCCCCAGCATTTT
TRBJ2-3	TRBD2	many	TRBV24-1	CATSDLGLAEGTDTQYF	TGTGCCACCAGTGATCTCGGACTAGCGGAGGGCACAGATACGCAGTATTTT
TRBJ2-3	-	many	TRBV10-1	CAIQPRTDTQYF	TGCGCCATTCAGCCCCGCACAGATACGCAGTATTTT
TRBJ1-5	-	-	TRBV21-1	CASTRSGQGAVFQPQHF	TGTGCCAGCACCAGGTCTGGACAGGGGGCTGTTTTTCAGCCCCAGCATTTT
TRBJ2-7	TRBD2	few	TRBV3-1	CASSLQAGGPYEQYF	TGTGCCAGCAGCCTACAAGCGGGAGGGCCCTACGAGCAGTACTTC
TRBJ1-5	-	-	TRBV20-1	CSARDPANNQPQHF	TGCAGTGCCCGAGACCCGGCCAACAATCAGCCCCAGCATTTT
TRBJ2-1	TRBD2	few	TRBV20-1	CSWGGSGNEQFF	TGCAGCTGGGGGGGTTCGGGGAATGAGCAGTTCTTC
TRBJ2-3	-	once	TRBV20-1	CSAWRGAFTDTQYF	TGCAGTGCCTGGCGGGGTGCCTTCACAGATACGCAGTATTTT
TRBJ1-1	-	few	TRBV5-1	CASSDALNTEAFF	TGCGCCAGCAGCGACGCACTGAACACTGAAGCTTTCTTT
TRBJ2-3	-	few	TRBV25-1	CASSGYTDTQYF	TGTGCCAGCAGTGGATACACAGATACGCAGTATTTT
TRBJ1-1	-	few	TRBV5-1	CASSGDGLMNTEAFF	TGCGCCAGCAGCGGGGACGGCCTAATGAACACTGAAGCTTTCTTT
TRBJ2-3	-	-	TRBV7-2	CASSLAYHSPDTQYF	TGTGCCAGCAGCTTGGCCTACCATAGCCCAGATACGCAGTATTTT
TRBJ2-1	-	many	TRBV12-3/TRBV12-4	CASSWQLGNEQFF	TGTGCCAGCAGTTGGCAGTTAGGAAATGAGCAGTTCTTC
TRBJ1-6	-	many	TRBV5-1	CASSLGGSSYNSPLHF	TGTGCCAGCAGCTTAGGTGGGAGCTCCTATAATTCACCCCTCCACTTT
TRBJ2-2	TRBD2	-	TRBV15	CATSREARLISGRGSGELFF	TGTGCCACCAGCAGAGAGGCCCGGCTAATTAGCGGGAGGGGATCCGGGGAGCTGTTTTTT